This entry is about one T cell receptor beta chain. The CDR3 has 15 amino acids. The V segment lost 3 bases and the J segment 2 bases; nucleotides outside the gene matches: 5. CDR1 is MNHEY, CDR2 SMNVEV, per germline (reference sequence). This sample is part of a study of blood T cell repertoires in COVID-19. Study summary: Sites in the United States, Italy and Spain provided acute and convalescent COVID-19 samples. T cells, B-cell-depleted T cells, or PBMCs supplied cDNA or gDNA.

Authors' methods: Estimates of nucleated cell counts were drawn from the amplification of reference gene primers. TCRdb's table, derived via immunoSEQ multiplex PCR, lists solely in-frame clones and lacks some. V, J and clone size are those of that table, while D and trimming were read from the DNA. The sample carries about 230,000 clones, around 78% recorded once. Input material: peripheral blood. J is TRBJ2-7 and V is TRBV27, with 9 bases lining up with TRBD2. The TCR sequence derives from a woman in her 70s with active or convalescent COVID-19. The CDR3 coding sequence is TGTGCCAGCAGTTTGTGGGCTAGCGGGGCCTACGAGCAGTACTTC. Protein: CASSLWASGAYEQYF.